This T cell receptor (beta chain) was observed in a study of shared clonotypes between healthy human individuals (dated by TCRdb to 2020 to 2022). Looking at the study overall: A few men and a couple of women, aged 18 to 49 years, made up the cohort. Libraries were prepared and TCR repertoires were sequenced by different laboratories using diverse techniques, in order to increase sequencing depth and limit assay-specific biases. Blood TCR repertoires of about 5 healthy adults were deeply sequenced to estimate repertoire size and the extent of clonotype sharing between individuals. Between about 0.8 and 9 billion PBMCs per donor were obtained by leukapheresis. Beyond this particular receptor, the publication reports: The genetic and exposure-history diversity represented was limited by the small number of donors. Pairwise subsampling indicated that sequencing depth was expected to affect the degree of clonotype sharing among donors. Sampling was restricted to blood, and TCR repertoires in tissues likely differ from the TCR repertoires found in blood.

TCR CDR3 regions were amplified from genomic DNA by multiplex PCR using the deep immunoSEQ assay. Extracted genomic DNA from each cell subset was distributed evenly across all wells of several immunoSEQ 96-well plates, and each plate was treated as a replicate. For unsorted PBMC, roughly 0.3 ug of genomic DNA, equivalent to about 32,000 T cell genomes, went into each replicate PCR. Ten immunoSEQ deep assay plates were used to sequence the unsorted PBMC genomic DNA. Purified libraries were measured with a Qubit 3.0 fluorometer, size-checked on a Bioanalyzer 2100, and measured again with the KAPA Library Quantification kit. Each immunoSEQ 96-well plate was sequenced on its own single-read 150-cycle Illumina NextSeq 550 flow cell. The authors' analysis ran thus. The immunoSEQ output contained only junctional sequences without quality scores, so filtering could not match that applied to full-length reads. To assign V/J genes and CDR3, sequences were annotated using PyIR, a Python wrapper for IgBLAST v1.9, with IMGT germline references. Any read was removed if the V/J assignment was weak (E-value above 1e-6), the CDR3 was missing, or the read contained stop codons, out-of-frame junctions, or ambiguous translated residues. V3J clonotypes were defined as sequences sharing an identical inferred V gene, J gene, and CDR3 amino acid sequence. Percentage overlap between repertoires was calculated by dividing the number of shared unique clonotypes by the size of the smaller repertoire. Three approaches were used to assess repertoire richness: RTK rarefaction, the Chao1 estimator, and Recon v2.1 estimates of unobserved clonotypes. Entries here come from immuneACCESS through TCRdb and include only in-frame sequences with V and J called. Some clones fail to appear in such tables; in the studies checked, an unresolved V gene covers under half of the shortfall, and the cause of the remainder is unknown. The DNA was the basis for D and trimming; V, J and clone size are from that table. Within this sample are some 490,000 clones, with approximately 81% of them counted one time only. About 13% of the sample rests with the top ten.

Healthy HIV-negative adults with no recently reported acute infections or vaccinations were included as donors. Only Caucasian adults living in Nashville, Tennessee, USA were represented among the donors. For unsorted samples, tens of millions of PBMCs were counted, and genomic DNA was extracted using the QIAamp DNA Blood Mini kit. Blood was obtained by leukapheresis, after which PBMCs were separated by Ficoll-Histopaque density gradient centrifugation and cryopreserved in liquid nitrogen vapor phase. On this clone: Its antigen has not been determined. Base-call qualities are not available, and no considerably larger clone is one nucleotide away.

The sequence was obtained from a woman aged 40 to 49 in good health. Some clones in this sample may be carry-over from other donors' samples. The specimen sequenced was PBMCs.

In nucleotides, the sequence is TGTGCCAGCAGCCATTACCCGGCCGGCGTAGGAAGGGAAAAACTGTTTTTT. Its translation reads: CASSHYPAGVGREKLFF. Recombination joined TRBV14 with TRBJ1-4; no D segment can be confidently identified. The V end loses 3 bases and the J end loses 8 bases, and a stretch of 22 bases separates them. Spanning cysteine to phenylalanine, the CDR3 consists of 17 amino acids. The read is trimmed to its CDR3 DNA, 51 bases read in frame from base 1. According to the germline V gene, CDR1 reads SGHDN and CDR2 reads FVKESK.